These 3 T cell receptor beta chains share one sample of origin, sequenced in a study of T cells after yellow fever vaccination. In TCRdb, the 5' RACE reads were re-called with MiXCR into one record per CDR3 protein. The sample has 250,000 to 400,000 distinct CDR3 sequences; about 4% are singletons. The sample was PBMCs, taken 5 days after the yellow fever booster vaccination. The receptors come from a young man who received the YFV17D yellow fever vaccine.

This clonotype was recorded a few times. The CDR3 is CASSDQENEKLFF. CDR3 nucleotide sequence: TGTGCCAGCAGCGACCAGGAGAATGAAAAACTGTTTTTT. The gene calls are TRBV6-2 or TRBV6-3 and TRBJ1-4; D is undetermined. The CDR3 length is 13 residues. Germline assignment: CDR1 MNHEY and CDR2 SVGEGT. Between the trimmed V and J ends, which lost 6 bases and 5 bases, there was a span of 10 bases.

The sample holds a few counts of this clonotype. The chain couples TRBV5-1 to TRBJ1-4, with a tentative D call TRBD1 (5 bases). The CDR3 loop spans 16 amino acids. V was shortened by 0 bases and J by 6 bases, with 15 bases between the two germline ends. In germline, CDR1 is SGHRS, CDR2 YFSETQ. CDR3 coding DNA: TGCGCCAGCAGCTTGGGGAGTGGGGCGCGGGATGAAAAACTGTTTTTT. Its protein product is CASSLGSGARDEKLFF.

The chain uses TRBV5-1 and TRBJ1-1; D is perhaps TRBD1 (6 bases). Trimming took off 0 bases at V and 1 base at J, with 13 bases between the two ends. CDR1 SGHRS and CDR2 YFSETQ come from the germline V gene. The CDR3 covers 16 residues. CDR3 amino acids: CASSLAGRGGNTEAFF. The CDR3 nucleotides are TGCGCCAGCAGCTTGGCAGGCAGAGGGGGGAACACTGAAGCTTTCTTT. Supplemented by reference TRBV5-1 and TRBJ1-1, the full variable domain reads KAGVTQTPRYLIKTRGQQVTLSCSPISGHRSVSWYQQTPGQGLQFLFEYFSETQRNKGNFPGRFSGRQFSNSRSEMNVSTLELGDSALYLCASSLAGRGGNTEAFFGQGTRLTVV.